Sequencing of this T cell receptor beta chain was carried out in a study of PD-1 blockade in classical Hodgkin lymphoma. The method was immunoSEQ multiplex PCR; TCRdb's version includes in-frame clones alone and lacks a portion of them. Here the sample spans about 84,000 clones, around nine tenths being singletons. Relapse after autologous stem cell transplantation occurred in every patient, and brentuximab vedotin exposure varied. J gave up 3 bases and V 6 bases, and 5 bases lay outside the gene matches. Per germline, CDR1 SNHLY and CDR2 FYNNEI. This CDR3 spans 14 amino acids. Broader study findings: Some patients began nivolumab under 1 year after ASCT. These patients were excluded from later analyses. Those achieving complete response showed baseline diversity like newly diagnosed patients.

This clone has just one count. Its antigen is still unknown. The V and J genes are TRBV2 and TRBJ2-1, with 7 positions matching TRBD1. This clonotype was obtained from a human donor with classical Hodgkin lymphoma. Source: peripheral blood mononuclear cells (PBMCs), taken at baseline. The CDR3 loop reads CASRVRGNYNEQFF. CDR3 DNA sequence: TGTGCCAGCAGGGTCAGGGGGAACTACAATGAGCAGTTCTTC.